The source of this T cell receptor (beta chain) is a study of blood T cell repertoires in COVID-19. Looking at the study overall: Acute-phase and convalescent COVID-19 samples originated in the United States, Italy and Spain.

In the authors' methods: Reference gene primer amplification gave estimated nucleated cell counts. Measured with immunoSEQ multiplex PCR; TCRdb has only the in-frame clones, and not every one. Clone size and V and J calls were adopted from that table, with D and trimming inferred from the DNA. The repertoire consists of over 200,000 clones, with approximately 85% occurring once and the leading ten covering 7.5% to 8%. Sequenced material: peripheral blood. The source is a woman aged 45-59 years with active or convalescent COVID-19.

The CDR3 DNA follows: TGTGCCAGCCGACGCACAGGGGCAGGCGCGAACACTGAAGCTTTCTTT. Encoded protein: CASRRTGAGANTEAFF. The chain recombines TRBV5-6 with TRBJ1-1; 7 positions agree with TRBD1. This CDR3 has 16 residues. CDR1 and CDR2 from the germline V gene are SGHDT and YYEEEE. The V gene end was trimmed by 7 bases and the J gene end by 1 base; junction bases not matched to a gene: 13.